These T cell receptor beta chains were read from a single sample in a study of cytomegalovirus exposure and HLA in healthy donors. Data came from immunoSEQ multiplex PCR; TCRdb stores just in-frame clones and leaves some out. In the table there are 170,000 or so clones, over 70% of which are singletons. The sample consisted of PBMCs. The receptor set was obtained from a woman under 40 in good health and CMV-seronegative. Both conserved end residues are part of each CDR3. A D gene is named only where the DNA matches it firmly. Size is omitted from some rows. Given values are once, few, many or a class for expanded clones.

TRBV14	TRBJ1-6	NA	NA	15	CASSHSGIGGSPLHF	TGTGCCAGCAGCCATTCGGGAATCGGGGGTTCACCCCTCCACTTT
TRBV5-1	TRBJ2-5	NA	NA	16	CASSLGVALRGETQYF	TGCGCCAGCAGCTTGGGAGTAGCGCTTAGAGGGGAGACCCAGTACTTC
TRBV4-2	TRBJ2-5	NA	NA	16	CASSLQGKSVEGTQYF	TGTGCCAGCAGCCTCCAGGGAAAATCGGTGGAAGGGACCCAGTACTTC
TRBV27	TRBJ1-1	NA	NA	15	CASSLFAAENTEAFF	TGTGCCAGCAGTTTATTTGCGGCGGAGAACACTGAAGCTTTCTTT
TRBV7-2	TRBJ2-2	TRBD1	NA	14	CASSQQGAAGELFF	TGTGCCAGCAGCCAACAGGGGGCTGCCGGGGAGCTGTTTTTT
TRBV30	TRBJ1-6	NA	NA	16	CAWRQGEVPYNSPLHF	TGTGCCTGGAGACAGGGAGAGGTACCCTATAATTCACCCCTCCACTTT
TRBV5-6	TRBJ2-7	NA	NA	12	CASTGDQHEQYF	TGTGCCAGCACTGGAGACCAGCACGAGCAGTACTTC
TRBV28	TRBJ2-5	TRBD1	NA	12	CASSLGQGGQYF	TGTGCCAGCAGTTTGGGACAGGGAGGCCAGTACTTC
TRBV2	TRBJ1-4	TRBD1	NA	15	CASSRTGGLGEKLFF	TGTGCCAGCAGTAGGACAGGGGGATTGGGGGAAAAACTGTTTTTT
TRBV9	TRBJ1-4	TRBD1	NA	18	CASSQTVGTEATNEKLFF	TGTGCCAGCAGCCAAACGGTCGGGACAGAGGCAACTAATGAAAAACTGTTTTTT
TRBV5-5	TRBJ2-7	NA	NA	14	CASSLEGVSYEQYF	TGTGCCAGCAGCTTGGAGGGGGTCTCCTACGAGCAGTACTTC
TRBV10-3	TRBJ1-1	NA	NA	14	CAISEGHMNTEAFF	TGTGCCATCAGTGAGGGACACATGAACACTGAAGCTTTCTTT
TRBV6-5	TRBJ1-5	TRBD1	NA	14	CATGRQGGGQPQHF	TGTGCTACCGGCCGACAGGGAGGAGGGCAGCCCCAGCATTTT
TRBV7-8	TRBJ1-1	NA	NA	14	CASSPFTGRAEAFF	TGTGCCAGCAGCCCCTTTACCGGTCGGGCTGAAGCTTTCTTT
TRBV2	TRBJ1-2	NA	NA	18	CATSASIANSRSNYGYTF	TGTGCCACCTCTGCCTCAATTGCCAACAGTCGATCTAACTATGGCTACACCTTC
TRBV19	TRBJ1-1	TRBD1	few	17	CASSMDRVGIENTEAFF	TGTGCCAGTAGTATGGACAGGGTGGGAATAGAGAACACTGAAGCTTTCTTT